Listed below are T cell receptor beta chains from one sample, sequenced in a study of shared clonotypes between healthy human individuals. Data came from immunoSEQ multiplex PCR; TCRdb stores just in-frame clones and leaves some out. Seen here are some 2 million clones, roughly 94% observed once, and the top ten hold 1% to 1.5%. Sample: naive CD8+ T cells sorted from blood. The receptors come from a man younger than 30 in good health. CDR3s include the opening cysteine and the closing phenylalanine or tryptophan. D genes are given only for firm matches. The listing skips clone size in some rows; elsewhere it reads once, few, many or a size class.

j_call v_call clone_size d_call cdr3_aa cdr3_nt
TRBJ1-1 TRBV29-1 NA NA CSVEDRQANTEAFF TGCAGCGTTGAAGATCGACAGGCGAACACTGAAGCTTTCTTT
TRBJ1-5 TRBV5-5 NA TRBD1 CASSLRQGGNQPQHF TGTGCCAGCAGCCTAAGACAGGGGGGGAATCAGCCCCAGCATTTT
TRBJ2-7 TRBV28 NA TRBD2 CASSFGQRGGSSYEQYF TGTGCCAGCAGTTTCGGGCAAAGGGGAGGGAGCTCCTACGAGCAGTACTTC
TRBJ1-6 TRBV30 NA NA CAWSIQGNSPLHF TGTGCCTGGTCGATCCAGGGTAATTCACCCCTCCACTTT
TRBJ2-2 TRBV6-5 NA NA CASSYDASALVGELFF TGTGCCAGCAGTTATGACGCCTCAGCGCTCGTCGGGGAGCTGTTTTTT
TRBJ1-1 TRBV10-1 NA NA CASSESQNTEAFF TGCGCCAGCAGTGAGTCGCAGAACACTGAAGCTTTCTTT
TRBJ1-3 TRBV27 once TRBD1 CASSLLGTGGNTIYF TGTGCCAGCAGTTTATTGGGGACAGGGGGAAACACCATATATTTT
TRBJ2-3 TRBV29-1 NA NA CSVVPPVGTDTQYF TGCAGCGTTGTGCCCCCCGTAGGCACAGATACGCAGTATTTT
TRBJ2-5 TRBV7-2 NA NA CASSYPWGAEETQYF TGTGCCAGCAGCTATCCTTGGGGAGCGGAAGAGACCCAGTACTTC
TRBJ2-3 TRBV6-5 NA NA CASRLALADTQYF TGTGCCAGCAGACTAGCCCTCGCGGATACGCAGTATTTT
TRBJ2-5 TRBV2 NA NA CASSSSQYF TGTGCCAGCAGCTCGTCCCAGTACTTC
TRBJ2-2 TRBV27 NA TRBD1 CASRETGGVTGELFF TGTGCCAGCCGAGAGACAGGGGGAGTAACCGGGGAGCTGTTTTTT
TRBJ2-7 TRBV7-9 NA TRBD1 CASSGDRDEQYF TGTGCCAGCAGCGGGGACAGGGATGAGCAGTACTTC
TRBJ2-7 TRBV27 NA TRBD2 CASSYQSTSGRLTYEQYF TGTGCCAGCAGTTACCAATCGACTAGCGGGAGACTTACCTACGAGCAGTACTTC
TRBJ2-5 TRBV5-5 NA NA CASSHGTAQETQYF TGTGCCAGCAGCCATGGGACCGCCCAAGAGACCCAGTACTTC
TRBJ2-7 TRBV11-2 NA NA CASSLDGTYEQYF TGTGCCAGCAGCTTAGATGGGACCTACGAGCAGTACTTC
TRBJ1-6 TRBV28 NA TRBD1 CASSARQGVFSPLHF TGTGCCAGCAGTGCCCGACAGGGTGTATTTTCACCCCTCCACTTT
TRBJ2-1 TRBV30 once NA CAWSKSSSYGEQFF TGTGCCTGGAGTAAGTCATCATCTTACGGTGAGCAGTTCTTC
TRBJ2-1 TRBV6-5 NA NA CASSYSVGESYNEQFF TGTGCCAGCAGTTACTCGGTCGGGGAGTCCTACAATGAGCAGTTCTTC
TRBJ2-3 TRBV5-1 NA TRBD1 CASTPQGAGTDTQYF TGCGCCAGCACCCCACAGGGGGCGGGCACAGATACGCAGTATTTT
TRBJ2-5 TRBV18 NA TRBD1 CASSPSPGQGRETQYF TGTGCCAGCTCACCTTCCCCGGGACAGGGAAGGGAGACCCAGTACTTC
TRBJ2-7 TRBV7-9 NA NA CASSRDTYEQYF TGTGCCAGCAGCCGGGACACCTACGAGCAGTACTTC
TRBJ2-7 TRBV5-4 NA NA CASSLTGSLVYEQYF TGTGCCAGCAGCTTGACAGGGAGCCTAGTCTACGAGCAGTACTTC
TRBJ2-1 TRBV4-3 NA NA CASSSEGMDFDNEQFF TGCGCCAGCAGCTCCGAGGGGATGGACTTCGACAATGAGCAGTTCTTC
TRBJ1-1 TRBV27 few TRBD1 CASRTGGASTEAFF TGTGCCAGCAGAACAGGGGGCGCGAGCACTGAAGCTTTCTTT
TRBJ1-6 TRBV28 NA NA CASNLGTSYNSPLHF TGTGCCAGCAATCTCGGGACGTCCTATAATTCACCCCTCCACTTT
TRBJ1-1 TRBV7-9 NA NA CASSFSLAEAFF TGTGCCAGCAGCTTTAGTTTGGCTGAAGCTTTCTTT
TRBJ2-7 TRBV4-1 NA TRBD1 CASSLRDRGYEQYF TGCGCCAGCAGCCTCCGGGACAGGGGGTACGAGCAGTACTTC
TRBJ2-3 TRBV5-4 NA NA CASSQQQGTDTQYF TGTGCCAGCAGCCAACAGCAAGGTACAGATACGCAGTATTTT
TRBJ2-3 TRBV4-1 NA NA CASSQERMAGTQYF TGCGCCAGCAGCCAAGAAAGGATGGCGGGTACGCAGTATTTT
TRBJ2-2 TRBV6-5 NA NA CASSYSPRRAGELFF TGTGCCAGCAGTTACTCCCCCCGGCGTGCCGGGGAGCTGTTTTTT
TRBJ1-2 TRBV15 NA NA CATSRGGDGYTF TGTGCCACCAGCAGAGGCGGGGATGGCTACACCTTC
TRBJ2-7 TRBV9 once TRBD2 CASSLGPGTSGYEQYF TGTGCCAGCAGCCTAGGCCCCGGGACTAGCGGCTACGAGCAGTACTTC
TRBJ2-4 TRBV4-3 NA NA CASSQDRGRGENIQYF TGCGCCAGCAGCCAAGATCGGGGCAGGGGTGAAAACATTCAGTACTTC
TRBJ2-7 TRBV2 NA TRBD2 CASSVTSGRYEQYF TGTGCCAGCAGCGTCACTAGCGGGAGATACGAGCAGTACTTC
TRBJ2-7 TRBV4-1 NA NA CASSQEGTGLGLYEQYF TGCGCCAGCAGCCAAGAGGGGACGGGTCTCGGTCTCTACGAGCAGTACTTC
TRBJ1-1 TRBV2 NA TRBD1 CARLTGEANTEAFF TGTGCCAGACTCACAGGGGAAGCGAACACTGAAGCTTTCTTT
TRBJ2-3 TRBV5-6 NA NA CASSLENTDTQYF TGTGCCAGCAGCTTGGAAAACACAGATACGCAGTATTTT
TRBJ2-7 TRBV29-1 once TRBD2 CSAILAGGYEQYF TGCAGCGCGATACTAGCGGGAGGGTACGAGCAGTACTTC
TRBJ2-6 TRBV7-6 once TRBD2 CASSLGLAGGLPGANVLTF TGTGCCAGCAGCTTAGGACTAGCGGGAGGTTTGCCCGGGGCCAACGTCCTGACTTTC
TRBJ2-6 TRBV21-1 NA NA CASSTVPGLAQNSGANVLTF TGTGCCAGCAGCACGGTCCCGGGACTAGCGCAAAACTCTGGGGCCAACGTCCTGACTTTC
TRBJ2-6 TRBV4-3 NA NA CASSQDFIERISGANVLTF TGCGCCAGCAGCCAAGATTTCATAGAAAGGATCTCTGGGGCCAACGTCCTGACTTTC
TRBJ2-1 TRBV6-5 NA NA CASSGPGGNPYEQFF TGTGCCAGCAGTGGACCAGGCGGGAACCCATATGAGCAGTTCTTC
TRBJ1-1 TRBV19 NA NA CASSLGGGNTEAFF TGTGCCAGTAGTTTAGGCGGGGGGAACACTGAAGCTTTCTTT
TRBJ1-5 TRBV6-5 NA NA CASSYSGRDQPQHF TGTGCCAGCAGTTACTCAGGACGGGATCAGCCCCAGCATTTT
TRBJ2-3 TRBV7-9 NA NA CASSLGSAGTDTQYF TGTGCCAGCAGCTTAGGGTCGGCAGGGACAGATACGCAGTATTTT
TRBJ2-3 TRBV19 NA TRBD1 CASSIMDRGADTQYF TGTGCCAGTAGTATAATGGACAGGGGCGCAGATACGCAGTATTTT
TRBJ2-7 TRBV19 NA NA CASSVGLAYEQYF TGTGCCAGTAGTGTGGGACTTGCCTACGAGCAGTACTTC
TRBJ1-4 TRBV7-2 NA NA CASSSGPPSPAPPF TGTGCCAGCAGCTCCGGGCCGCCTTCCCCGGCCCCCCCTTTT
TRBJ2-1 TRBV2 NA NA CASSEELTYNEQFF TGTGCCAGCAGTGAAGAACTAACGTACAATGAGCAGTTCTTC
TRBJ2-7 TRBV28 once NA CASSLMRGSYEQYF TGTGCCAGCAGTTTAATGAGGGGATCCTACGAGCAGTACTTC
TRBJ2-3 TRBV7-3 NA TRBD2 CASSLGAGGPAADTQYF TGTGCCAGCAGCTTAGGAGCGGGGGGCCCGGCGGCAGATACGCAGTATTTT
TRBJ2-1 TRBV6-1 NA TRBD2 CASLAGGLNNEQFF TGTGCCAGCCTAGCGGGGGGGCTCAACAATGAGCAGTTCTTC
TRBJ2-1 TRBV7-9 NA NA CASRGELYNEQFF TGTGCCAGCAGGGGGGAGCTCTACAATGAGCAGTTCTTC
TRBJ1-2 TRBV6-5 NA TRBD1 CASSYRGQYYGYTF TGTGCCAGCAGTTACCGGGGACAGTACTATGGCTACACCTTC